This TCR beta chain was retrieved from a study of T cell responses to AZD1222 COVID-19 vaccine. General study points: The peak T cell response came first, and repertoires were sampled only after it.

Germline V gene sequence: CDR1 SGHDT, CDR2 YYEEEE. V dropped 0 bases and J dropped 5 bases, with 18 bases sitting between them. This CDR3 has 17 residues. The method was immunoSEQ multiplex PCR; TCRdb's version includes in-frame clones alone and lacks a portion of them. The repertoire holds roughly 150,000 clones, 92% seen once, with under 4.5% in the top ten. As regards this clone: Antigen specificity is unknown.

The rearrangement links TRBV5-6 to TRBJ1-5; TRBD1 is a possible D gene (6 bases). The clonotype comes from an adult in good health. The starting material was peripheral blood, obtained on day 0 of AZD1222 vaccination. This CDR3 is CASSLGDRSGPYQPQHF. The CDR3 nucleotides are TGTGCCAGCAGCTTGGGTGACAGGTCGGGTCCCTATCAGCCCCAGCATTTT.